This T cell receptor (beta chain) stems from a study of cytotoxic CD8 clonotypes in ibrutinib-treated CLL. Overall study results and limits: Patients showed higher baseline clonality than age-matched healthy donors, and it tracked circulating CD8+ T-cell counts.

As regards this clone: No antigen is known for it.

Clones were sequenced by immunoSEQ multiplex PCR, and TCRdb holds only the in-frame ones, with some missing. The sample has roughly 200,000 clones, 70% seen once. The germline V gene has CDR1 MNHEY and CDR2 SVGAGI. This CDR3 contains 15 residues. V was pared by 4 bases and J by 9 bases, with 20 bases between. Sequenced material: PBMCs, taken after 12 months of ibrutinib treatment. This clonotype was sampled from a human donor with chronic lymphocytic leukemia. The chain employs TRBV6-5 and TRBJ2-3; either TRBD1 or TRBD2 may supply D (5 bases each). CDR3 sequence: CASSFDLGPTLTQYF. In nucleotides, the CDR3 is TGTGCCAGCAGTTTCGACCTGGGACCAACTTTAACGCAGTATTTT.